These 10 T cell receptor beta chains were sequenced from one sample in a study of tumor-infiltrating lymphocytes in primary liver carcinoma (dated by TCRdb to about 2017). Total RNA and DNA were co-extracted without cell sorting from approximately 20-30 mg of bulk tissue using the AllPrep DNA/RNA mini kit. The run used an Illumina HiSeq 2500. TCRbeta-specific cDNA was reverse-transcribed from 500 ng total RNA using a constant-region primer and ProtoScript II reverse transcriptase. Three nested multiplex PCR rounds, following a slightly modified ARM-PCR procedure, were used to build the TCRbeta libraries. Each of the first two PCR rounds ran for roughly 11 cycles and used multiplex TRBV1-TRBV30 forward primers together with a Cbeta reverse primer. In TCRdb, the public reads were trimmed at Q25 with fastp and aligned with MiXCR, with productive beta chains retained. Records with the same CDR3 protein are collapsed into one entry carrying the most frequent genes and DNA. The sample table records approximately 73,000 distinct CDR3 sequences; about 70% of these occur just once. About 27% of the sample comes from the top ten.

Sequencing was carried out using liver tumor tissue from sampling region 4. Read against the paper, the sample's cell subset or site label means: tumor region T4, right-lateral pole. The receptor set was obtained from a man aged 40-50 years with primary liver carcinoma and hepatitis B virus infection.

As to this clonotype: This may be a read error: a much more frequent sequence differs by one nucleotide. J is TRBJ1-1 and V is TRBV6-1, with 11 bases fitting TRBD1. J lost 6 bases, V lost 6 bases, and 15 bases had no gene match. CDR3 size: 17 residues. Germline CDR1 and CDR2: MNHNS and SASEGT. The CDR3 sequence is CASRSGTGGTYGSEAFF. The CDR3 DNA reads TGTGCCAGCAGATCCGGGACAGGGGGAACTTACGGGTCTGAAGCTTTCTTT.

About this clonotype: Just one base apart from a much larger clone, this may be a read error. The chain uses TRBV27 and TRBJ2-1; D may match TRBD1 or TRBD2 (5 bases each). V lost 7 bases and J lost 15, with 19 bases in between. This CDR3 has 12 amino acids. The V gene's germline CDR1 is MNHEY and CDR2 SMNVEV (reference sequence). The CDR3 sequence: CASTTRRGDLFF. DNA for the CDR3: TGTGCCAGCACCACTCGGAGAGGGGACCTGTTCTTC.

Points on this clonotype: The conserved phenylalanine or tryptophan is not found at the CDR3 terminus, so this likely reflects a read error. Because the CDR3's place on the DNA is in doubt, the DNA is left out and the CDR3 is given as listed by TCRdb. The chain uses TRBV20-1 and TRBJ2-7; TRBD2 is taken as the D call from the table, unchecked against the DNA. Both ends counted, the CDR3 spans 13 residues. Germline assignment: CDR1 DFQATT and CDR2 SNEGSKA (reference sequence). CDR3: CSAGLTTSGVSRI.

The chain recombines TRBV10-3 with TRBJ2-1; D not resolved. V was shortened by 7 bases and J by 13 bases, with 14 bases between the two germline ends. The CDR3 loop spans 11 amino acids. Germline V gene lookup returns CDR1 ENHRY and CDR2 SYGVKD. CDR3 bases: TGTGCCATCACTGAAAGGTCTCGACAGTTCTTC. Translation: CAITERSRQFF.

Worth noting for this clonotype: One end of the junction varies from germline; a read error may be responsible. This rearrangement joins TRBV11-1 to TRBJ2-1, with 11 bases that match TRBD2. The germline CDR1 and CDR2 sequences are SGHAT and FQDESV (reference sequence). This CDR3 spans 19 amino acids. This chain's CDR3 is CSSNLRPGLAAHSYNEQFF. Written as DNA, the CDR3 is TGTTCCAGCAACTTACGCCCGGGACTAGCGGCTCATTCCTACAATGAGCAGTTCTTC.

Many counts were recorded for this clonotype. V is TRBV5-5 and J is TRBJ2-7, with TRBD2 matching over 11 bases. Germline values: CDR1 SGHKS, CDR2 YYEKEE (reference sequence). The length of the CDR3 is 16 residues. V dropped 0 bases and J dropped 3; count of bases not matched to a gene: 5. The CDR3 spells CASSLGLAGGDYEQYF. The CDR3 nucleotides read TGTGCCAGCAGCTTGGGGCTAGCGGGAGGCGACTACGAGCAGTACTTC.

This clonotype was picked up many times. This rearrangement joins TRBV6-6 to TRBJ2-2; D ambiguous. The CDR3 loop spans 14 amino acids. V was shortened by 5 bases and J by 4 bases, with 11 bases between the two germline ends. Germline assignment: CDR1 MNHNY and CDR2 SVGAGI (reference sequence). CDR3 in DNA: TGTGCCAGCAGTCTCGAGCTATCCACCGGGGAGCTGTTTTTT. Encoded protein: CASSLELSTGELFF.

This clonotype showed up just once. Its ends do not fully match the called genes, so a read error is possible. The V call is TRBV6-1, the J call TRBJ2-3; D may be TRBD1 (5 bases). CDR3 size: 14 residues. Per the germline V gene, CDR1 is MNHNS and CDR2 is SASEGT. This CDR3 is CASGAAGATDTRYF. CDR3 DNA sequence: TGTGCCAGCGGTGCGGCAGGAGCGACAGATACGCGGTATTTT.

This clonotype was seen at least ten times. The chain carries TRBV10-3 and TRBJ2-2, with TRBD2 matching 10 bases. In germline, CDR1 is ENHRY, CDR2 SYGVKD. V trimming: 0 bases; J trimming: 4 bases; junction bases outside the gene matches: 2. The CDR3 extends over 16 amino acids. The CDR3 DNA follows: TGTGCCATCAGTGAGTCACCTAGCGGGAGCACCGGGGAGCTGTTTTTT. As protein: CAISESPSGSTGELFF.

Worth noting for this clonotype: One end of the junction does not line up with germline, which may come from a read error. In DNA, the CDR3 is TGTGCCAATACTCTCGGGGGGGCGGATGAGCAGCTATTC. Its translation is CANTLGGADEQLF. This rearrangement joins TRBV11-1 to TRBJ2-1; 8 bases agree with TRBD2. From germline, CDR1 is SGHAT and CDR2 FQDESV (reference sequence). CDR3 length equals 13 residues.